One and the same sample provided the 22 T cell receptor beta chains below, sequenced in a study of T-cell reconstitution after alpha-beta-depleted transplantation in children. Researchers prepared the TCRbeta library using unique molecular identifiers, the study reports. TCRdb reprocessed the PCR reads via MiXCR and lists one record per CDR3 protein. This sample yields approximately 400,000 distinct CDR3 sequences, of which 9.5% to 13% are seen a single time; 4.5% to 6.5% belongs to the top ten. The sequencing used PBMCs from the stem cell graft donor, collected from the stem cell graft. Receptors were obtained from a human donor who donated a stem cell graft to a child with acute myeloid leukemia.

The chain joins TRBV10-3 to TRBJ2-1; D possibly corresponds to TRBD2 (7 bases). The CDR3 loop spans 15 amino acids. Germline V gene lookup returns CDR1 ENHRY and CDR2 SYGVKD. V gave up 4 bases and J gave up 4 bases, with 14 bases separating them. CDR3 sequence (DNA): TGTGCCATCAGTGTCCCTAGGGGGGGTTACAATGAGCAGTTCTTC. Translation: CAISVPRGGYNEQFF.

This clonotype was observed a few times. The rearrangement links TRBV10-3 to TRBJ2-3; perhaps TRBD1 as D (6 bases). With 9 bases removed from V and 4 bases from J, the gap between germline ends came to 17 bases. CDR3 size: 14 residues. Germline V lookup: CDR1 ENHRY, CDR2 SYGVKD. The CDR3 loop is CAMVTGCIPDTQYF. The CDR3 DNA sequence: TGTGCCATGGTCACAGGGTGTATACCAGATACGCAGTATTTT.

The chain has TRBV29-1 and TRBJ2-1; D tentatively reads TRBD1 or TRBD2 (5 bases each). V was cut by 4 bases and J by 4 bases, with 8 bases left in between. CDR3 length equals 12 residues. The germline CDR1 and CDR2 sequences are SQVTM and ANQGSEA. The CDR3 is CSVGWGYNEQFF. CDR3 bases: TGCAGCGTTGGTTGGGGGTACAATGAGCAGTTCTTC.

This clonotype was detected a few times. CDR3 nucleotide sequence: TGTGCCAGCAGTCCACAAGACGGGACAGGGAGAAACTATGGCTACACCTTC. It yields the protein CASSPQDGTGRNYGYTF. The rearrangement links TRBV27 to TRBJ1-2, with 9 bases aligning to TRBD1. The CDR3 sequence is 17 residues long. Germline assignment: CDR1 MNHEY and CDR2 SMNVEV (reference sequence). V was clipped by 5 bases and J by 2 bases; unmatched bases: 12.

This clonotype came up a few times. The rearrangement uses TRBV29-1 and TRBJ2-3; D is perhaps TRBD2 (5 bases). Trimming removed 6 bases at V and 0 bases at J, with 10 bases between. CDR3 length: 13 residues. The germline CDR1 and CDR2 sequences are SQVTM and ANQGSEA. The CDR3 sequence: CSVTIASTDTQYF. The CDR3 coding sequence is TGCAGCGTGACTATTGCTAGCACAGATACGCAGTATTTT.

V and J are TRBV20-1 and TRBJ2-1, with TRBD2 matching over 12 bases. Germline lookup yields CDR1 DFQATT and CDR2 SNEGSKA (reference sequence). The CDR3 spans 13 residues. With 7 bases clipped from V and 6 bases from J, the junction kept 4 bases outside the gene matches. CDR3 DNA: TGCAGTGGAGGACTAGCGGGACCCAATGAGCAGTTCTTC. Translated, it gives CSGGLAGPNEQFF.

This clonotype was counted at least ten times. This chain uses TRBV29-1 with TRBJ2-3, with 11 bases lining up with TRBD2. The CDR3 loop spans 15 amino acids. V lost 1 base and J lost 6; bases outside the gene matches: 6. CDR1 and CDR2 (germline): SQVTM, ANQGSEA. The CDR3 sequence: CSVEGRASGRDTQYF. The CDR3 bases are TGCAGCGTTGAAGGAAGGGCTAGCGGGAGGGATACGCAGTATTTT.

This clonotype was seen ten or more times. The chain joins TRBV20-1 to TRBJ1-3; tentatively, D is TRBD1 (6 bases). The V end lost 6 bases, the J end lost 0 bases, and 12 bases lay between the germline ends. The CDR3 is 14 residues long. Germline CDR1 reads DFQATT; CDR2 reads SNEGSKA (reference sequence). CDR3 bases: TGCAGTGCCCCAGACAGGACCTCTGGAAACACCATATATTTT. Translated: CSAPDRTSGNTIYF.

In the case of this clonotype: This may come from a read error, since a much larger clone is one base off. The gene calls are TRBV10-3 and TRBJ2-7; 8 positions match TRBD2. CDR3 size: 14 residues. Germline values: CDR1 ENHRY, CDR2 SYGVKD. The CDR3 DNA is TGTGACATCGGGGCGGGAGGCGTGAGAGACGAGCAGTACTTC. The encoded protein is CDIGAGGVRDEQYF.

The chain employs TRBV2 and TRBJ1-5; unclear D gene. The CDR3 totals 15 residues. V was pared by 6 bases and J by 0 bases, with 12 bases between. Germline lookup yields CDR1 SNHLY and CDR2 FYNNEI. CDR3 region: CASRNGVDSNQPQHF. The DNA for the CDR3 is TGTGCCAGCAGGAACGGGGTGGATAGCAATCAGCCCCAGCATTTT.

This clonotype was found many times. This chain uses TRBV5-8 with TRBJ2-1; 10 bases line up with TRBD2. The J segment lost 7 bases and the V segment lost 0 bases, leaving 7 bases of the junction unmatched. The CDR3 is made up of 16 amino acids. From germline, CDR1 is SGHTS and CDR2 YDEGEE. The CDR3 DNA reads TGTGCCAGCAGCTTGGGGCTAGCGGGAGCTTGGAATGAGCAGTTCTTC. Its protein is CASSLGLAGAWNEQFF.

In the case of this clonotype: Sequence at one end of the junction differs from germline and may be a read error. The chain links TRBV29-1 to TRBJ1-2; D is unresolved. Germline V CDR1 and CDR2: SQVTM, ANQGSEA. The CDR3 loop spans 12 amino acids. CDR3 sequence reads: CSARIQNYGHTF. CDR3 coding DNA: TGCAGCGCCCGAATACAGAACTATGGCCACACCTTC.

This chain joins TRBV5-6 and TRBJ2-7, with TRBD2 identical over 15 bases. Germline CDR1 is SGHDT and CDR2 is YYEEEE. The CDR3 covers 18 residues. Trimming cost V 3 bases and J 2 bases; bases outside gene matches: 9. CDR3 protein: CASSSPGLAGGPTYEQYF. The CDR3 nucleotides are TGTGCCAGCAGCTCCCCGGGACTAGCGGGAGGCCCCACCTACGAGCAGTACTTC.

This clonotype has more than one count but fewer than ten. V gene TRBV12-3 or TRBV12-4 combines with J gene TRBJ2-5; D remains ambiguous. V lost 4 bases, J lost 7 bases, and 19 bases lay in between. The CDR3 spans 15 residues. The CDR3 region is CASSSDTADHLTQYF. Here the CDR3 DNA reads TGTGCCAGCAGTTCCGACACGGCAGACCACCTGACCCAGTACTTC.

The CDR3 bases are TGTGCCAGCAGCTATGGGACTAGCCCCAATGAGCAGTTCTTC. The encoded protein is CASSYGTSPNEQFF. The V call is TRBV3-1, the J call TRBJ2-1, with 9 bases matching TRBD2. This CDR3 contains 14 residues. Germline V gene lookup returns CDR1 LGHDT and CDR2 YNNKEL (reference sequence). Trimming removed 5 bases from V and 6 bases from J; junction bases left unmatched: 5.

The gene calls are TRBV20-1 and TRBJ2-2, with D uncertain. The CDR3 has 15 amino acids. The V gene lost 1 base and the J gene lost 0 bases, with 9 bases spanning the gap. Per germline, CDR1 DFQATT and CDR2 SNEGSKA (reference sequence). In nucleotides, the CDR3 is TGCAGTGCTAGAGTTAAGAAATCGAACACCGGGGAGCTGTTTTTT. Its translation: CSARVKKSNTGELFF.

The table lists this clonotype with a few counts. This sequence joins TRBV9 and TRBJ2-2, with D perhaps TRBD1 (5 bases). Trimming removed 0 bases from V and 2 bases from J, with 11 bases in between. The CDR3 runs to 16 residues. Germline CDR1 reads SGDLS; CDR2 reads YYNGEE. CDR3 loop: CASSVVPTGNTGELFF. DNA of the CDR3: TGTGCCAGCAGCGTAGTCCCTACAGGAAACACCGGGGAGCTGTTTTTT.

This clonotype was counted a few times. The chain couples TRBV6-1 to TRBJ2-3, with 10 bases fitting TRBD2. Trimming at V came to 6 bases and at J to 0 bases, leaving 9 bases not matched to a gene. Germline V gene sequence: CDR1 MNHNS, CDR2 SASEGT. CDR3 length equals 17 residues. CDR3 loop: CASRQETSGLSTDTQYF. The CDR3 DNA sequence: TGTGCCAGCAGACAAGAGACTAGCGGGCTTAGCACAGATACGCAGTATTTT.

This clonotype was seen a few times. The chain links TRBV4-3 to TRBJ2-7, with 10 bases lining up with TRBD2. The V gene end was trimmed by 0 bases and the J gene end by 4 bases; junction bases not matched to a gene: 9. CDR3 length: 17 residues. Germline V gene data show CDR1 as LGHNA and CDR2 as YSLEER. The DNA of the CDR3 is TGCGCCAGCAGCCAAGAGTTATCAGGACTAGCGGCGTACGAGCAGTACTTC. Translated: CASSQELSGLAAYEQYF.

This clonotype was counted only a few times. This chain connects TRBV29-1 to TRBJ2-3, with TRBD1 matching over 8 bases. After removal of 7 bases from V and 6 bases from J, the junction contained 3 bases not matched to a gene. Germline CDR1 and CDR2: SQVTM and ANQGSEA. The CDR3 is 11 residues long. This CDR3 reads CSATGGDTQYF. The CDR3 bases are TGCAGCGCCACAGGGGGGGATACGCAGTATTTT.

Ten or more counts support this clonotype. In nucleotides, the CDR3 is TGCGCCAGCAGCTGGCACAGGGGTCGTGGGGACACTGAAGCTTTCTTT. It encodes CASSWHRGRGDTEAFF. This chain connects TRBV5-1 to TRBJ1-1, with 7 bases matching TRBD1. V lost 3 bases and J lost 3; bases outside the gene matches: 11. This CDR3 is built from 16 residues. The germline V gene encodes CDR1 SGHRS and CDR2 YFSETQ.

The chain recombines TRBV12-3 or TRBV12-4 with TRBJ2-1; TRBD2 aligns across 11 bases. The CDR3 is 16 amino acids. V gave up 6 bases and J gave up 5 bases; unmatched junction bases: 9. CDR3 amino acids: CASSPQGLAENNEQFF. Here the CDR3 DNA reads TGTGCCAGCAGCCCCCAGGGACTAGCGGAGAACAATGAGCAGTTCTTC.